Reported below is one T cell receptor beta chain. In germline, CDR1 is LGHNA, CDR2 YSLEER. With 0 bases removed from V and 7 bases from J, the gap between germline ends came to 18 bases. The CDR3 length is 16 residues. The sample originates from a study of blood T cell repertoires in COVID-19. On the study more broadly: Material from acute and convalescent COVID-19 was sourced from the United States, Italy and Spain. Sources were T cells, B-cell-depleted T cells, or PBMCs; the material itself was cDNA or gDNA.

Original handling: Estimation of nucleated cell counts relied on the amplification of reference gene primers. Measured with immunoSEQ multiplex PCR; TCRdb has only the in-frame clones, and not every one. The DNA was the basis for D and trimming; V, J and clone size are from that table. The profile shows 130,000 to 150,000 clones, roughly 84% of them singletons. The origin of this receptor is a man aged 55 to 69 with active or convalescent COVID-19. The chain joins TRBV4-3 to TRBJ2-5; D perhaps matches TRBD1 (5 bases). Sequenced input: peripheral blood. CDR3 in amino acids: CASSQELQGTRWTQYF. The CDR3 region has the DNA TGCGCCAGCAGCCAAGAATTGCAGGGTACCCGGTGGACCCAGTACTTC.